This T cell receptor (beta chain) was captured in a study of vaccination and CD4 T cells after COVID-19. Turning to the study itself: Collection of post-COVID samples occurred a median approximately 100 days after diagnosis, spanning a range of 35 to 161. The peptides that stimulated the cells were overlapping spike peptides from SARS-CoV-2, HCoV-NL63, HCoV-OC43 and HCoV-229E.

Note on this clonotype: The antigen is not known.

The Oncomine TCR Beta short-read assay sequenced DNA from cultured CD4+ T cells. TCRdb recomputed calls from the PCR reads with MiXCR, one row per CDR3 protein. Of more than 15,000 distinct CDR3 sequences listed, 55% to 65% are singletons. Germline-derived CDR1 and CDR2 are MRHNA and SNTAGT. V was pared by 1 base and J by 8 bases, with 15 bases between. The CDR3 runs to 15 residues. Study observations and caveats: The study found median SARS-CoV-2-reactive clonotypes rising from approximately 21 to 38, not significantly. Spike mono-reactivity was found in 304 of 307 vaccine-specific clones from convalescent patients.

Indicated treatment: approximately 9-day PBMC culture with coronavirus spike peptide pools or control peptides (ViraFEST assay). This sequence originates from a human donor who had recovered from COVID-19. This chain connects TRBV6-4 to TRBJ1-5; TRBD1 might be the D (6 bases). Sequencing was performed on CD4+ T cells from blood, cultured in vitro, taken after SARS-CoV-2 vaccination. CDR3: CASSDFRDTLEPQHF. The CDR3 DNA sequence: TGTGCCAGCAGTGACTTCCGGGACACACTTGAGCCCCAGCATTTT.